Described below is a single T cell receptor (beta chain) sequence and its context. Its antigen is currently not known. Base quality data are lacking; no much larger clone is found one base away. The sample originates from a study of cytomegalovirus exposure and HLA in healthy donors (dated by TCRdb to about 2017). Context from the whole study: An earlier analysis of more than 550 of the donors reported approximately 300 Gb of sequence data and around 110 million unique TCR beta sequences obtained from approximately 180 million T cells. About 300 gigabases of sequencing data and 70 million to 85 million unique TCR sequences were included in an early release covering about 700 HLA-typed donors. Of the approximately 370 genotyped donors, 75% to 85% were placed in the genetic ancestry cluster associated with self-reported Caucasian donors. The study aimed to test whether cataloging public T cell receptors could reveal signatures of past pathogen exposure. The study profiled the T cell repertoires of 500 to 800 subjects by immunosequencing and related them to cytomegalovirus serostatus. Along with the approximately 600-subject first cohort, a separate validation cohort of about 110 different subjects was used. The study combined high-throughput TCR immunosequencing, statistical association of individual TCRs with disease status, and machine learning to predict cytomegalovirus infection status. A later analysis re-analyzed previously published TCR beta repertoires from 550 to 700 donors and added high-resolution HLA genotyping to study TCR occurrence patterns. In the later analysis, no new phenotypic data were used to find candidate immune exposures; instead, reliance was placed on TCR beta sequences and their occurrence across donors. An earlier analysis of some 600 of the donors applied high-throughput TCR beta sequencing to assess whether each TCR beta V gene segment acted as functional or pseudogenic. Alongside the repertoire data, information on donor age, sex, ethnicity and CMV serostatus was compiled. In a later genetic analysis, genome-wide SNP genotypes for about 55% of the roughly 700 donors were used, and that subset was treated as a discovery cohort. All discovery cohort repertoires had been generated using a single sequencing platform. Both class I and class II loci were covered by HLA typing, at four-digit resolution. The number of typed donors differed by locus: roughly 629-640 for A, B, C, DRB1 and DQB1; some 500 for DQA1; 600 to 610 for DPA1; and about 450 for DPB1. About five DR-DQ haplotypes were treated as single units for association and clustering because of strong linkage in the cohort. On average, around 240,000 unique TCR beta nucleotide sequences were sequenced per donor among 398 genotyped donors of the cohort, with 15% to 20% of those sequences being non-productive. Overall results and qualifications from the work: In an earlier analysis of 450 to 750 of the donors, most TCR beta V segments appeared in productive rearrangements about 87% or about 30% of the time, broadly matching IMGT annotations. The presence/absence analyses assumed that sequencing depth was roughly uniform across donors, and that assumption may not be true. The study listed 150 to 200 TCR beta chains as associated with cytomegalovirus. Specific HLA alleles were associated with 16,951 TCR beta sequences at a false discovery rate of 0.05 in a later analysis. Compared with equally common non-associated chains, HLA-associated TCR beta chains in a later analysis were more clonally expanded and had lower generation probabilities. A later analysis found that TCR association rates varied across HLA loci, with DRB1 alleles showing the most associated TCRs and HLA-C alleles the fewest. When HLA alleles, especially DR and DQ, strongly co-occurred, attributing TCR associations to individual alleles was difficult. Linkage disequilibrium might explain the correlated functional status among segregating V segments, but an unknown experimental factor could not be excluded. In both the original and validation cohorts, the classifier was reported to diagnose cytomegalovirus status with high specificity and sensitivity. The sequencing pipeline was judged likely to have produced a cluster of highly shared sequence variants as a technical artifact. Because some donors lacked HLA typing at each locus, the association tests relied only on the typed subset. A few of the identified cytomegalovirus-associated TCR beta chains were confirmed in vitro to be specific for cytomegalovirus antigens. According to a later analysis, parvovirus B19, influenza, CMV and Epstein-Barr virus appeared linked to several top co-occurrence clusters. In a later genetic analysis, a missense DCLRE1C variant was associated with V-gene and J-gene trimming of TCR beta chains, and the association was replicated in an independent cohort. The only immune exposure information available for the cohort was CMV serostatus. According to a later analysis, most CMV-associated TCR beta chains appeared to be HLA-restricted, and the HLA associations seemed to be driven largely by CMV exposure. Compared with the 666-donor mean, donors in an Asian-associated ancestry cluster had fewer N-insertions in productive TCRs, according to a later genetic analysis. The authors suggested that the approach could potentially be generalized to other disease states and immunological phenotypes. Because counts were too low, around 17 rarely observed V segments, including chromosome 9 orphons, were left out of the earlier analysis of 500 to 650 of the donors. This cohort had only TCR beta chains sequenced, and the lack of alpha or paired-chain data limited which features could be detected. A further reported finding was that TCR beta sequences accurately predicted the HLA-A and HLA-B alleles for most subjects in the first cohort. While some public TCRs were present in many individuals, most TCR sequences turned up only very rarely across donors. The 87-base-pair reads could not distinguish some IMGT-functional V segments, including TRBV6-2 and TRBV6-3, so those segments were excluded.

The CDR3 runs 14 amino acids, cysteine and phenylalanine included. Only CDR3 DNA is held: 42 bases, read in frame from base 1. Trimming removed 5 bases from V and 4 bases from J; the gene matches leave 5 bases unexplained. For CDR1 and CDR2, the germline V gene lists SGHNT and YENEEA. The library was generated by the immunoSEQ multiplex PCR assay. For the multiplex PCR, a mixture combining 60 forward primers for TCR Vbeta segments and 13 reverse primers for TCR Jbeta segments was used. A multiplex PCR assay on genomic DNA amplified the CDR3 region of rearranged TCR beta genes. On the Illumina HiSeq System, the amplified TCR beta libraries were sequenced as 87-base-pair reads. Per the source publication's procedure: A later analysis counted approximately 84 million unique TCR beta chains across the 550 to 700 repertoires, and 9.5 million to 11 million of these chains were shared by at least two donors. Raw reads were error-corrected and collapsed into unique sequences by a nearest-neighbor algorithm in which closely related sequences were merged to remove PCR and sequencing errors. To assign V, D and J gene segments, CDR3 sequences were aligned to IMGT reference sequences. Each retained sequence needed at least a six-nucleotide match to both a V gene segment and a J gene segment. A rearrangement counted as productive if the CDR3 had no stop codons and remained in frame with V and J, and every other rearrangement counted as non-productive. CDR3 was defined by IMGT convention, running from the second conserved V-encoded cysteine to the conserved J-encoded phenylalanine. Sequences without an unambiguous match to a single V gene segment were excluded from the earlier analysis of a few hundred of the donors. An earlier analysis of a few hundred of the donors called V segments functional above 56.7% productive rearrangements and segregating when the between-donor standard deviation exceeded 5%. A statistical classification framework was built for diagnosing cytomegalovirus status from the catalog of TCR beta chain sequences. V and J gene assignment, in a later analysis, came from comparing TCR nucleotide sequences with IMGT/GENE-DB human TR gene sequences. In a later analysis, CDR3 sequences and most-parsimonious VDJ recombination scenarios were assigned using the TCRdist pipeline. In a later analysis, every TCR beta chain was defined by the combination of its CDR3 amino acid sequence and its V-gene family, and reads without a unique V-gene family were dropped. In a later analysis, approximately 590 highly shared, low-generation-probability nucleotide sequences were removed to address suspected cross-contamination and a sequencing artifact. For each public chain, a later analysis derived a clonal expansion index from normalized ranks of inferred template counts within each repertoire. Generation probabilities in a later analysis came from a VDJ recombination model fitted to out-of-frame rearrangements, and those results were checked against IGoR. In a later analysis, TCR-TCR, TCR-HLA and TCR-CMV co-occurrence was scored with hypergeometric tests, and a repertoire-size bias correction was applied to TCR pairs. A later analysis estimated false discovery rates by permuting HLA or CMV assignments 20 times. In a later analysis, co-occurring TCRs were grouped with DBSCAN, and TCRdist sequence similarity was added when clustering was performed within HLA-allele-positive subsets. Repertoires with fewer than 30,000 or more than 120,000 public chains, plus five repertoires with anomalous nucleotide sharing, were excluded from co-occurrence clustering. Held by TCRdb, this immuneACCESS table contains in-frame sequences only and omits some clones. Under half of the omission traces to an unresolved V gene where checked; the cause of the rest is unknown. The DNA was the basis for D and trimming; V, J and clone size are from that table. This sample has 100,000 to 150,000 clones in its table, and 70% to 80% of those were observed once. The top ten constitute around 1.8% of the sample.

The cohort comprised 666 healthy bone marrow donors. At the time of sampling, all cohort members were nominally healthy, though unrecorded immune exposures were likely present. The donor was CMV seronegative and was included in the group of around 320 seronegative cohort members. A peripheral blood sample was collected from each donor, and TCR beta sequencing was performed on peripheral blood mononuclear cells. The Qiagen DNeasy Blood Extraction Kit was used to extract genomic DNA from the blood cell samples. The clonotype was recovered from a man between 50 and 59 years old in good health and CMV-seronegative. The receptor chain draws on TRBV11-3 and TRBJ2-3; TRBD2 fits 8 bases in the junction. Sequencing used PBMCs. The DNA reads TGTGCCAGCAGCCGCCGGGGGGGCGCAGATACGCAGTATTTT. This translates into CASSRRGGADTQYF.